This is a list of T cell receptor beta chains from one sample in a study of identical twins' blood T cells. TCRdb used MiXCR to reprocess the 5' RACE reads, holding one entry per CDR3 protein. The sample includes about 370,000 distinct CDR3 sequences, around 30% of them seen just once. Sequencing used PBMCs. The source of these receptors is a woman aged 18-55 years in good health. CDR3s include the opening cysteine and the closing phenylalanine or tryptophan. Fields, in order: V gene, D gene, J gene, clone size, CDR3 protein, CDR3 DNA. A D gene is named only where the DNA matches it firmly. Only some rows state a clone size, as once, few, many or a class for expanded clones.

TRBV12-3/TRBV12-4,NA,TRBJ1-1,NA,CASSSGGFF,TGTGCCAGCAGTAGCGGCGGTTTCTTT
TRBV5-1,NA,TRBJ1-2,NA,CASSLLDSAYVYTF,TGCGCCAGCAGCTTGTTAGACAGTGCTTATGTCTACACCTTC
TRBV4-3,NA,TRBJ1-2,few,CASSQERGTNYGYTF,TGCGCCAGCAGCCAGGAGCGCGGGACTAACTATGGCTACACCTTC
TRBV19,TRBD2,TRBJ2-2,many,CASKPGTTRTGELFF,TGTGCCAGTAAGCCTGGGACTACCAGGACCGGGGAGCTGTTTTTT
TRBV18,NA,TRBJ1-5,NA,CASSRQFNQPQHF,TGTGCCAGCTCGCGACAGTTCAATCAGCCCCAGCATTTT
TRBV20-1,NA,TRBJ2-3,many,CSARDRQRSTDTQYF,TGCAGTGCTAGAGATCGTCAGAGAAGCACAGATACGCAGTATTTT
TRBV2,TRBD2,TRBJ2-7,NA,CASNPSGPYEQYF,TGTGCCAGCAATCCTAGCGGTCCCTACGAGCAGTACTTC
TRBV12-3/TRBV12-4,NA,TRBJ1-2,NA,CASSNLLNYGYTF,TGTGCCAGCAGCAACCTGCTTAACTATGGCTACACCTTC
TRBV29-1,TRBD2,TRBJ2-3,many,CSVGSGQRGNTQYF,TGCAGCGTTGGTAGCGGGCAACGAGGAAATACGCAGTATTTT
TRBV2,NA,TRBJ2-1,NA,CASTYQLQQFF,TGTGCCAGCACCTATCAACTTCAGCAGTTCTTC
TRBV29-1,NA,TRBJ2-1,few,CSVEGGGHHHYNEQFF,TGCAGCGTTGAAGGGGGTGGGCATCACCACTACAATGAGCAGTTCTTC
TRBV20-1,TRBD2,TRBJ2-1,NA,CSAVTSGSYNEQFF,TGCAGTGCCGTTACTAGCGGGAGCTACAATGAGCAGTTCTTC
TRBV29-1,NA,TRBJ2-3,few,CSVEEAGGGITDTQYF,TGCAGCGTTGAAGAAGCCGGCGGCGGAATCACAGATACGCAGTATTTT
TRBV11-3,NA,TRBJ2-1,NA,CASSDPWGSYNEQFF,TGTGCCAGCAGCGACCCTTGGGGCTCCTACAATGAGCAGTTCTTC
TRBV6-2/TRBV6-3,NA,TRBJ1-1,few,CASVARGRPEAFF,TGTGCCAGCGTTGCCAGGGGTCGCCCTGAAGCTTTCTTT
TRBV28,TRBD2,TRBJ2-7,NA,CASSLVISTSGASSYEQYF,TGTGCCAGCAGTTTGGTCATAAGTACTAGCGGGGCTTCGTCCTACGAGCAGTACTTC
TRBV29-1,NA,TRBJ2-5,NA,CSAYTDHETQYF,TGCAGCGCTTACACGGACCATGAGACCCAGTACTTC
TRBV6-6,NA,TRBJ1-1,NA,CASSYSVSPGVNTEAFF,TGTGCCAGCAGTTACTCTGTCTCCCCGGGGGTAAACACTGAAGCTTTCTTT
TRBV11-2,NA,TRBJ2-6,NA,CASSLELLSGANVLTF,TGTGCCAGCAGCTTAGAGCTGCTCTCTGGGGCCAACGTCCTGACTTTC
TRBV12-3/TRBV12-4,NA,TRBJ2-2,NA,CASSFPTNGNGATGELFF,TGTGCCAGCAGTTTTCCTACGAACGGGAATGGAGCTACCGGGGAGCTGTTTTTT
TRBV5-1,NA,TRBJ2-3,NA,CASSLCTMGDTQYF,TGCGCCAGCAGCTTGTGTACTATGGGGGATACGCAGTATTTT
TRBV12-3/TRBV12-4,TRBD1,TRBJ1-4,few,CASSRQGTNEKLFF,TGTGCCAGCAGTCGACAGGGGACTAATGAAAAACTGTTTTTT
TRBV6-6,TRBD1,TRBJ2-1,many,CASSYSGQGAFQQFF,TGTGCCAGCAGTTACTCGGGACAGGGGGCTTTCCAGCAGTTCTTC
TRBV29-1,TRBD2,TRBJ2-1,NA,CSVGRLAGEQFF,TGCAGCGTTGGGAGGCTAGCGGGGGAGCAGTTCTTC
TRBV10-1,NA,TRBJ2-1,few,CASAGTSKNEQFF,TGCGCCAGCGCAGGGACTTCCAAAAATGAGCAGTTCTTC
TRBV6-5,TRBD1,TRBJ2-2,once,CASIWTGGHGELFF,TGTGCCAGCATTTGGACAGGGGGTCACGGGGAGCTGTTTTTT
TRBV7-9,NA,TRBJ1-1,few,CASSSEGSTEAFF,TGTGCCAGCAGCTCCGAGGGTAGCACTGAAGCTTTCTTT
TRBV18,NA,TRBJ1-1,NA,CASSPFNSNTEAFF,TGTGCCAGCTCACCATTCAACAGCAACACTGAAGCTTTCTTT
TRBV18,NA,TRBJ2-3,NA,CASSPPGTYYTDTQYF,TGTGCCAGCTCACCACCGGGGACTTACTACACAGATACGCAGTATTTT
TRBV28,NA,TRBJ1-3,many,CASSSGTSGNTIYF,TGTGCCAGCAGCTCAGGAACCTCTGGAAACACCATATATTTT
TRBV20-1,NA,TRBJ2-1,NA,CSARVQGGRNNEQFF,TGCAGTGCTAGAGTCCAGGGCGGCCGAAATAACGAGCAGTTCTTC
TRBV5-1,NA,TRBJ1-1,few,CASSPGWRKTVNTEAFF,TGCGCCAGCAGCCCCGGGTGGAGGAAAACCGTTAACACTGAAGCTTTCTTT
TRBV2,NA,TRBJ1-5,NA,CASKWGHPSNQPQHF,TGTGCCAGCAAATGGGGACACCCTAGCAATCAGCCCCAGCATTTT
TRBV5-1,TRBD1,TRBJ2-7,NA,CASSLAPGQAAEQYF,TGCGCCAGCAGCTTGGCCCCGGGACAGGCGGCAGAGCAGTACTTC
TRBV6-2/TRBV6-3,NA,TRBJ1-1,NA,CASSYPSRTEAFF,TGTGCCAGCAGTTATCCTTCCAGGACTGAAGCTTTCTTT
TRBV20-1,TRBD1,TRBJ2-7,NA,CSAKAGGVEQYF,TGCAGTGCTAAGGCAGGGGGCGTAGAGCAGTACTTC